Shown below are 30 T cell receptor beta chains from a single sample sequenced in a study of graft-versus-host responses after intestinal transplantation. The repertoire was sequenced with immunoSEQ multiplex PCR; TCRdb's copy has only in-frame clones and lacks some. The repertoire holds 80,000 to 100,000 clones, with roughly nine tenths as singletons. The antigens these receptors bind are not known. Specimen: unstimulated CD4+ T cells sorted from spleen or lymph node cells, collected before intestinal transplant. These receptor sequences come from a human donor who received an intestinal transplant.

This clone was detected only once. The gene calls are TRBV9 and TRBJ2-1; the D is unclear. Per the germline V gene, CDR1 is SGDLS and CDR2 is YYNGEE. V was clipped by 0 bases and J by 3 bases, with 4 bases between them. The CDR3 has 13 residues. The CDR3 DNA reads as TGTGCCAGCAGCGTAGGTAACTACAATGAGCAGTTCTTC. Protein product: CASSVGNYNEQFF.

V is TRBV11-3 and J is TRBJ1-4; D is uncertain. The germline CDR1 and CDR2 sequences are SGHNT and YENEEA. This CDR3 region has 14 residues. Trimming pared 2 bases from V and 5 bases from J, leaving 9 bases between. The CDR3 is CASSLRRGNEKLFF. CDR3 nucleotide sequence: TGTGCCAGCAGCTTACGCCGGGGAAATGAAAAACTGTTTTTT.

The DNA of the CDR3 is TGTGCCTGGCGTTGGTCGGGGGGAAGAGACACTGAAGCTTTCTTT. The encoded protein is CAWRWSGGRDTEAFF. The V gene is TRBV30, the J gene TRBJ1-1, with a possible D match to TRBD1 (5 bases). The CDR3 spans 15 residues. V was clipped by 5 bases and J by 3 bases, with 19 bases between them. The germline CDR1 and CDR2 sequences are GTSNPN and SVGIG (reference sequence).

This clone was seen once. This sequence joins TRBV11-1 and TRBJ2-1, with TRBD1 identical over 12 bases. This CDR3 contains 15 residues. Germline loops: CDR1 SGHAT, CDR2 FQDESV (reference sequence). V shed 5 bases and J 7 bases; nucleotides not matched to a gene: 6. CDR3 sequence: CASSLGTGGRNEQFF. The CDR3 nucleotides read TGTGCCAGCAGCCTCGGGACAGGGGGCCGGAATGAGCAGTTCTTC.

The rearrangement links TRBV5-1 to TRBJ2-1; D gene uncertain. V gave up 6 bases and J gave up 9 bases, with 25 bases separating them. Germline-derived CDR1 and CDR2 are SGHRS and YFSETQ. The CDR3 covers 16 residues. The CDR3 protein is CASNSFAPTTSGEQFF. CDR3 in DNA: TGCGCCAGCAACAGCTTTGCCCCCACCACGAGTGGTGAGCAGTTCTTC.

Note on this clone: Within the sample, other DNA sequences also encode this same CDR3. The genes are TRBV7-2 and TRBJ1-1, with 9 bases matching TRBD1. V lost 3 bases to trimming and J lost 4 bases; unmatched junction nucleotides: 18. Germline CDR1 SGHTA, CDR2 FQGNSA. The CDR3 has 19 amino acids. The CDR3 region is CASSLGVPGTGLFRTEAFF. The CDR3 bases are TGTGCCAGCAGCTTGGGGGTCCCTGGGACAGGGTTATTTCGCACTGAAGCTTTCTTT.

This chain uses TRBV10-3 with TRBJ2-7; 7 bases are shared with TRBD2. Germline V CDR1 and CDR2: ENHRY, SYGVKD. V trimming: 6 bases; J trimming: 3 bases; junction bases outside the gene matches: 5. This CDR3 comprises 13 residues. In nucleotides, the CDR3 is TGTGCCATCAGGCTGACTAGCAGCTACGAGCAGTACTTC. It is translated as CAIRLTSSYEQYF.

The chain has TRBV15 and TRBJ1-2; tentatively, D is TRBD1 (6 bases). Trimming took 0 bases from V and 7 from J, leaving 27 bases between them. The CDR3 is 19 residues long. Germline V gene sequence: CDR1 LNHNV, CDR2 YYDKDF (reference sequence). CDR3 amino acids: CATSRDPQLTGRVTGGYTF. CDR3 nucleotides: TGTGCCACCAGCAGAGATCCCCAACTTACAGGGAGGGTGACTGGTGGCTACACCTTC.

This clone was counted once. The chain is built from TRBV2 and TRBJ2-2, with D unclear. Germline CDR1 SNHLY, CDR2 FYNNEI. The CDR3 is 13 amino acids. Trimming took off 2 bases at V and 8 bases at J, with 9 bases between the two ends. The CDR3 DNA is TGTGCCAGCAGTGAACTTGGCGGAGGGGAGCTGTTTTTT. Protein: CASSELGGGELFF.

J is TRBJ2-5 and V is TRBV2, with a tentative D call TRBD2 (5 bases). V was clipped by 8 bases and J by 4 bases, with 8 bases between them. The germline V gene encodes CDR1 SNHLY and CDR2 FYNNEI. The length of the CDR3 is 11 residues. The DNA of the CDR3 is TGTGCCAGCTCCGCGGGAGAGACCCAGTACTTC. Translated, it gives CASSAGETQYF.

In this sample, this clone turned up a few times. The chain couples TRBV25-1 to TRBJ2-1; weak D call: TRBD2 (5 bases). The V end was cut by 9 bases, the J end by 9 bases, with 18 bases between. Germline V gene data show CDR1 as MGHDK and CDR2 as SYGVNS. CDR3 length: 13 residues. The CDR3 is CARWRTVKGEQFF. CDR3 nucleotide sequence: TGTGCCAGATGGAGGACGGTCAAGGGTGAGCAGTTCTTC.

The rearrangement joins TRBV5-4 to TRBJ2-1; 8 nucleotides align to TRBD1. The CDR3 sequence is 16 residues long. CDR1 SGHNT and CDR2 YYREEE come from the germline V gene (reference sequence). V dropped 0 bases and J dropped 6; count of bases not matched to a gene: 8. Here the CDR3 reads CASSLVKSGGGNEQFF. In DNA form, the CDR3 reads TGTGCCAGCAGCTTGGTGAAATCAGGGGGCGGCAATGAGCAGTTCTTC.

A note on this clone: At the DNA level, this CDR3 is encoded by other sequences in the same sample as well. V is TRBV4-1 and J is TRBJ2-1; TRBD2 matches 8 bases. This CDR3 spans 15 amino acids. Trimming took 2 bases from V and 1 from J; bases not matched to a gene: 1. Per germline, CDR1 MGHRA and CDR2 YSYEKL. The CDR3 nucleotides are TGCGCCAGCAGCCAACGGGGGGGGTCCTACAATGAGCAGTTCTTC. Its protein product is CASSQRGGSYNEQFF.

The chain employs TRBV6-1 and TRBJ1-2; unclear D gene. V lost 9 bases, J lost 1 base, and 6 bases lay in between. Per the germline V gene, CDR1 is MNHNS and CDR2 is SASEGT. The CDR3 has 11 residues. The CDR3 here is CASQVNYGYTF. The DNA for the CDR3 is TGTGCCAGTCAGGTTAACTATGGCTACACCTTC.

The chain employs TRBV2 and TRBJ2-5; 9 positions agree with TRBD2. V dropped 4 bases and J dropped 5; count of bases not matched to a gene: 8. The germline gives CDR1 SNHLY, CDR2 FYNNEI. The CDR3 is 15 amino acids. CDR3 nucleotide sequence: TGTGCCAGCAGTGCTGTAGCGGGAGTAGGGGAGACCCAGTACTTC. Amino acid sequence: CASSAVAGVGETQYF.

This chain connects TRBV9 to TRBJ2-1, with 11 bases matching TRBD2. The CDR3 length is 16 residues. The V gene end was trimmed by 3 bases and the J gene end by 2 bases; junction bases not matched to a gene: 4. Looked up from germline, CDR1 is SGDLS and CDR2 is YYNGEE. The CDR3: CASSADSGGAYNEQFF. CDR3 coding DNA: TGTGCCAGCAGCGCCGATAGCGGGGGGGCCTACAATGAGCAGTTCTTC.

The chain employs TRBV5-1 and TRBJ1-1; 8 bases align to TRBD1. V lost 4 bases, J lost 5 bases, and 7 bases stayed unmatched. The CDR3 has 14 residues. Germline V gives CDR1 SGHRS, CDR2 YFSETQ. This CDR3 is CASSQQGAVTEAFF. The CDR3 region has the DNA TGCGCCAGCAGCCAGCAGGGGGCTGTAACTGAAGCTTTCTTT. Drawing the rest from reference TRBV5-1 and TRBJ1-1, the complete variable domain is KAGVTQTPRYLIKTRGQQVTLSCSPISGHRSVSWYQQTPGQGLQFLFEYFSETQRNKGNFPGRFSGRQFSNSRSEMNVSTLELGDSALYLCASSQQGAVTEAFFGQGTRLTVV.

This rearrangement joins TRBV11-2 to TRBJ2-7; tentative D call: TRBD1 (6 bases). Germline V gene sequence: CDR1 SGHAT, CDR2 FQNNGV. V lost 5 bases to trimming and J lost 4 bases, with 9 bases between them. The CDR3 has 12 residues. For the CDR3, the DNA is TGTGCCAGCAGCCTCAGGGGTTACGAGCAGTACTTC. Its protein product is CASSLRGYEQYF.

This chain joins TRBV4-1 and TRBJ2-7, with 9 bases matching TRBD2. The germline gives CDR1 MGHRA, CDR2 YSYEKL. There are 17 residues in the CDR3. With V trimmed by 0 bases and J by 1 base, 7 bases remained unmatched. CDR3 DNA sequence: TGCGCCAGCAGCCAAGATAGGCTAGCGGGATTTTCCTACGAGCAGTACTTC. Translation: CASSQDRLAGFSYEQYF.

The V gene is TRBV25-1, the J gene TRBJ2-7, with 7 bases matching TRBD1. The V and J ends lost 6 bases and 6 bases, in that order; junction bases with no gene match: 5. The CDR3 has 12 amino acids. Germline V gene sequence: CDR1 MGHDK, CDR2 SYGVNS. CDR3 coding DNA: TGTGCCAGCAGACATAACAGGGGCGAGCAGTACTTC. This codes for CASRHNRGEQYF.

This chain connects TRBV28 to TRBJ1-2, with 7 bases aligning to TRBD1. Trimming at V came to 5 bases and at J to 8 bases, leaving 11 bases not matched to a gene. The CDR3 covers 14 residues. Germline V lookup: CDR1 MDHEN, CDR2 SYDVKM. DNA for the CDR3: TGTGCCAGCAGTACCCCCGAGACAGGGAGGGGCTACACCTTC. It yields the protein CASSTPETGRGYTF.

The chain has TRBV7-2 and TRBJ1-2, with TRBD1 identical over 8 bases. The CDR3 covers 14 residues. Losses at the gene ends were 4 bases for V and 6 bases for J; bases not matched to a gene: 7. In germline, CDR1 is SGHTA, CDR2 FQGNSA. The CDR3 region is CASSSSYRGDGYTF. DNA of the CDR3: TGTGCCAGCAGCTCAAGCTACAGGGGGGATGGCTACACCTTC.

This clone was found many times. CDR3 residues: CASSKRQVSNEKLFF. The CDR3 nucleotides are TGCGCCAGCAGCAAACGACAGGTTTCTAATGAAAAACTGTTTTTT. The chain employs TRBV10-2 and TRBJ1-4; perhaps TRBD1 as D (6 bases). Germline lookup yields CDR1 WSHSY and CDR2 SAAADI. V lost 6 bases and J 3 bases, leaving 14 bases between the germline ends. The CDR3 runs 15 residues.

The V and J genes are TRBV6-5 and TRBJ1-1; D is uncertain. V lost 2 bases and J lost 4, with 11 bases in between. CDR1 is MNHEY and CDR2 is SVGAGI in the germline V gene. CDR3 length: 14 residues. The CDR3, as DNA: TGTGCCAGCAGTTACGGTCGGGTGGGCACTGAAGCTTTCTTT. Translated, it gives CASSYGRVGTEAFF.

The rearrangement joins TRBV5-1 to TRBJ2-3; tentatively, D is TRBD2 (6 bases). V was trimmed by 4 bases and J by 5 bases, leaving 23 bases between them. The CDR3 totals 17 residues. Germline V gene lookup returns CDR1 SGHRS and CDR2 YFSETQ. CDR3: CASSPGRRASSGDTQYF. CDR3 DNA sequence: TGCGCCAGCAGCCCCGGGCGGAGGGCCTCGTCGGGAGATACGCAGTATTTT.

A remark on this clone: This CDR3 is also generated by other DNA sequences in the sample. The chain employs TRBV28 and TRBJ1-1; 9 bases are shared with TRBD1. The CDR3 has 15 residues. Germline V gene lookup returns CDR1 MDHEN and CDR2 SYDVKM. The junction had 9 bases not matched to a gene; V was cut back by 5 bases and J by 5 bases. The CDR3 DNA reads TGTGCCAGCAGTCTCGCAACAGGGGGCTATACTGAAGCTTTCTTT. Its protein product is CASSLATGGYTEAFF.

This sequence joins TRBV9 and TRBJ2-7; possibly TRBD2 for D (5 bases). With 0 bases removed from V and 0 bases from J, the gap between germline ends came to 13 bases. The CDR3 sequence is 16 residues long. CDR1 is SGDLS and CDR2 is YYNGEE in the germline V gene. CDR3 residues: CASSVGVASPSYEQYF. In DNA form, the CDR3 reads TGTGCCAGCAGCGTAGGTGTAGCGTCACCCTCCTACGAGCAGTACTTC.

This clone was seen more than once but under ten times. The chain couples TRBV6-6 to TRBJ1-3; a possible D gene is TRBD1 (5 bases). The CDR3 length is 15 residues. The V gene's germline CDR1 is MNHNY and CDR2 SVGAGI (reference sequence). Between the trimmed V and J ends, which lost 6 bases and 4 bases, there was a span of 16 bases. The CDR3 reads CASRSLGVPGNTIYF. For the CDR3, the DNA is TGTGCCAGCAGATCGTTAGGGGTTCCCGGAAACACCATATATTTT.

V gene TRBV28 combines with J gene TRBJ1-4, with D possibly being TRBD1 (6 bases). The CDR3 totals 13 residues. Germline assignment: CDR1 MDHEN and CDR2 SYDVKM. Deletions cut 7 bases from V and 4 bases from J, with 10 bases between. CDR3 DNA sequence: TGTGCCAGCATGCGAGGGGGTAATGAAAAACTGTTTTTT. Amino acid sequence: CASMRGGNEKLFF. Variable domain in full (rest from reference TRBV28 and TRBJ1-4): DVKVTQSSRYLVKRTGEKVFLECVQDMDHENMFWYRQDPGLGLRLIYFSYDVKMKEKGDIPEGYSVSREKKERFSLILESASTNQTSMYLCASMRGGNEKLFFGSGTQLSVL.

The V gene is TRBV7-9, the J gene TRBJ2-3; 9 bases match TRBD1. The V gene's germline CDR1 is SEHNR and CDR2 FQNEAQ (reference sequence). There are 17 residues in the CDR3. V lost 2 bases, J lost 4 bases, and 10 bases stayed unmatched. The chain's CDR3 is CASSLFEGTGSADTQYF. The CDR3 DNA follows: TGTGCCAGCAGCTTATTTGAAGGGACAGGGAGTGCAGATACGCAGTATTTT.